This T cell receptor beta chain is drawn from a study of blood T cell repertoires in COVID-19. Libraries were prepared by immunoSEQ multiplex PCR; TCRdb keeps only in-frame clonotypes and omits some of them. Among 120,000 or so clones listed, about four fifths were seen once. Germline lookup yields CDR1 MNHEY and CDR2 SMNVEV (reference sequence). V was clipped by 3 bases and J by 3 bases, with 6 bases between them. CDR3 length equals 13 residues. Sequencing was carried out using peripheral blood. The chain recombines TRBV27 with TRBJ1-3, with D unresolved. This TCR was recovered from a man younger than 45 with COVID-19, enrolled during active disease. The CDR3 reads CASSFNLGNTIYF. In nucleotides, the CDR3 is TGTGCCAGCAGTTTTAATCTTGGAAACACCATATATTTT.